There are a few counts of the clone carrying this TCR beta chain. No antigen is known for it. Overlapping HIV-1 Gag 15-mer peptides at 0.85 to 1 ug per peptide per mL were used. CD40L/CD69 double-negative CD45RO-high memory CD4+ T cells were collected. This CDR3 has 13 amino acids. V lost 0 bases to trimming and J lost 5 bases; unmatched junction nucleotides: 0. CDR1 and CDR2 from the germline V gene are SGDLS and YYNGEE. The libraries were made with immunoSEQ version 4 in survey mode. Sequencing was performed with immunoSEQ multiplex PCR; in TCRdb, only in-frame clones are kept and a portion is missing. The sample includes approximately 34,000 clones, around four fifths of them seen just once. The entry originates in a study of persistence of HIV-infected CD4 T cells. Across the whole study: The sample holds CD4+ T cells responsive to CMV or HIV-1 Gag. Suppressive ART had lasted a median of roughly eight years.

The receptor comes from an adult woman with HIV who was CMV-seropositive. This material consisted of CD4+ T cells sorted from PBMCs after roughly 19-hour stimulation, taken from a patient who received antiretroviral therapy. The chain has TRBV9 and TRBJ1-1; 8 nucleotides agree with TRBD1. CDR3 nucleotide sequence: TGTGCCAGCAGCGTAGGGACAGGGACTGAAGCTTTCTTT. It specifies CASSVGTGTEAFF.